This T cell receptor (beta chain) was sequenced in a study of Ad26.COV2.S vaccination and SARS-CoV-2 variants (dated by TCRdb to about 2021). Regarding the study in general: Vaccine-arm donors were drawn from COV1001, a multicentre, randomized, double-blind, placebo-controlled phase I-IIa trial of Ad26.COV2.S in healthy adults. Investigators remained blinded to trial group allocation during experiments and outcome assessment. The TCR-sequenced set comprised about 30 samples: around 20 Ad26.COV2.S vaccine recipients, 5 placebo recipients and 8 SARS-CoV-2 convalescent individuals. Trial participants were randomized into five groups of five: low-dose or high-dose Ad26.COV2.S given once or twice, or placebo on both occasions. Ad26.COV2.S was administered intramuscularly at a dose of 5x10^10 or 1x10^11 viral particles, either as one shot or as two shots given 56 days apart. TCRbeta repertoire sequencing was used to assess the specificity and breadth of SARS-CoV-2-reactive T cell receptors after Ad26.COV2.S vaccination. The paper as a whole reports these results and caveats: Comparing responses between vaccine doses or regimens was not something the study was powered to do. After vaccination, substantial breadth of spike-specific CD8+ and CD4+ T cell responses was reported. Non-spike TCR breadth was comparable between vaccine and placebo recipients, consistent with the vaccine containing only spike. Ad26.COV2.S recipients had higher spike-specific TCR breadth than placebo recipients (P = 0.0014). It was noted by the authors that total T cell responses may have been underestimated by the TCR breadth and depth analyses.

At the junction V is shortened by 0 bases and J by 7 bases, with 6 bases in between. In the germline V gene, CDR1 corresponds to MNHEY and CDR2 to SVGEGT. The CDR3 runs 12 amino acids, cysteine and phenylalanine included. Solely the CDR3 DNA is kept, with 36 bases framed from the first base. This clone has only one observation. The antigen it recognizes is unknown. No qualities accompany the bases; no much larger clone lies one base away. The immunoSEQ Assay was used to sequence TCRbeta CDR3 regions. After extraction, genomic DNA underwent amplification by bias-controlled multiplex PCR, followed by high-throughput sequencing. The paper's data handling went like this. To quantify the absolute abundance of every unique TCRbeta CDR3 region, sequences were collapsed and filtered. T cell fraction was estimated by normalizing TCRbeta template counts to usable DNA, which was measured by amplifying reference genes present in all nucleated cells. Repertoire TCRs were annotated as SARS-CoV-2-specific by exact matching of V gene, CDR3 amino acid sequence and J gene to a known reactive TCR set. The reference SARS-CoV-2 TCR set was obtained from MIRA and was filtered for enrichment in COVID-19-positive ImmuneCODE repertoires, whereby public or cross-reactive TCRs were removed. Based on the MIRA antigens, annotated TCRs were further analysed at the level of specific ORF or position within ORF. Breadth was defined as the number of annotated unique rearrangements divided by the total number of unique productive rearrangements, and depth was defined as the summed frequency of the annotated unique rearrangements. Group comparisons of TCR breadth used two-sided Wilcoxon rank-sum tests. In TCRdb, the immuneACCESS table is reduced to in-frame sequences with V and J assigned. These tables do not hold every clone; where another copy was compared, an unresolved V gene accounts for under half, and the others remain unexplained. D and trimming come from the DNA, and the V and J calls and clone size come from that table. This sample gives around 300,000 clones in total; 88% of them show up just once. The ten most abundant clones make up 6.4% of the sample.

The treatment or condition label, read with the paper, signifies: approximately 18 received Ad26.COV2.S at low or high dose, single or two shots; about 5 received placebo; per-sample allocation not given. Repertoires of vaccine and placebo recipients were sequenced from samples collected on day 63 after the first injection. Cohort 1b enrolled 20 to 30 adults aged 18-55 years at a single site in Boston, USA, between 29 July and 7 August 2020. Ad26.COV2.S was a replication-incompetent adenovirus type 26 vector that expressed a prefusion-stabilized SARS-CoV-2 spike protein derived from the original Wuhan strain.

This sample comprised peripheral blood, obtained in a trial of Ad26.COV2.S vaccine versus placebo. Rearrangement joined TRBV6-2 or TRBV6-3 to TRBJ1-2, and possibly TRBD1, on 6 matching bases. The origin of this receptor is a person aged 18-65 years who received the Ad26.COV2.S COVID-19 vaccine or a placebo. The DNA sequence is TGTGCCAGCAGTTACTCACAGGGTGGCTACACCTTC. It codes for CASSYSQGGYTF.